This T cell receptor (beta chain) was recovered during a study of cytomegalovirus exposure and HLA in healthy donors. Findings and limits, study-wide: Usually a TCR sequence was rare, but some public TCRs were found in many donors. The authors enumerated over 150 TCR beta chains as linked to cytomegalovirus. Reported results showed that the classifier diagnosed cytomegalovirus status with high specificity and sensitivity.

A remark on this clone: Its antigen is unknown.

Repertoires were generated with immunoSEQ multiplex PCR, while TCRdb's copy carries only in-frame clones and drops some. The sample shows roughly 80,000 clones, 94% of them seen only once. V was clipped by 5 bases and J by 1 base, with 17 bases between them. The germline V gene encodes CDR1 MDHEN and CDR2 SYDVKM. The CDR3 has 16 residues. The receptor comes from a woman younger than 30 in good health and CMV-seronegative. The gene calls are TRBV28 and TRBJ1-2, with a weak D call TRBD1 (6 bases). Sequenced material: PBMCs. The DNA for the CDR3 is TGTGCCAGCAGTCTACCACAGGGAGAGTTTAACTATGGCTACACCTTC. Translating it yields CASSLPQGEFNYGYTF.